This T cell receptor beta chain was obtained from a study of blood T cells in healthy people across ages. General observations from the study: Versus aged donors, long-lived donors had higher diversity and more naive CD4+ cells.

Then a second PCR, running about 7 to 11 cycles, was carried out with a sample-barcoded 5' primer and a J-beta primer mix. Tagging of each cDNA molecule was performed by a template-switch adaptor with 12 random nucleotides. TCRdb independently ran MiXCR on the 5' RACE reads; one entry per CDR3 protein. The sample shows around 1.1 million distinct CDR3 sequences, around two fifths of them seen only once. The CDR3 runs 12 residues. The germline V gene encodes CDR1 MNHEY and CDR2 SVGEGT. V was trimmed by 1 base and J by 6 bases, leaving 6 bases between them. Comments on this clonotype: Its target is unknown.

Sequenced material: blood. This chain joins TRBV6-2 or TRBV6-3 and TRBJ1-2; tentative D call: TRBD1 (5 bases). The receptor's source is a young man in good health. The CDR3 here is CASSYLGDGYTF. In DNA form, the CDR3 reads TGTGCCAGCAGTTACTTGGGGGATGGCTACACCTTC.